The rows below give T cell receptor beta chains drawn from one sample of a study of cytomegalovirus exposure and HLA in healthy donors. The assay was immunoSEQ multiplex PCR, and TCRdb's table has in-frame clones only and misses some. The sample lists approximately 170,000 clones; 80% to 90% were seen once. Sequencing was carried out using PBMCs. The receptors stem from a male donor in good health and CMV-seronegative. Each CDR3 is given with its conserved first and last residue. The D gene is left open where the match is weak. For some rows the clone size is stated as once, few or many, or as a class when expanded; others skip it.

TRBD2	TRBJ2-7	.	TRBV19	CASSPTSGPSYEQYF	TGTGCCAGTAGTCCGACTAGCGGGCCCTCCTACGAGCAGTACTTC
.	TRBJ2-7	.	TRBV19	CASSTGRGNYEQYF	TGTGCCAGTAGTACTGGAAGAGGGAACTACGAGCAGTACTTC
TRBD2	TRBJ2-1	.	TRBV10-1	CASSVETSGRPNEQFF	TGCGCCAGCAGCGTTGAGACTAGCGGGAGGCCCAATGAGCAGTTCTTC
TRBD2	TRBJ2-1	.	TRBV11-3	CASSPGTSGSEQFF	TGTGCCAGCAGCCCCGGGACTAGCGGGAGTGAGCAGTTCTTC
TRBD1	TRBJ2-5	.	TRBV7-9	CSSSPEGQGEETQYF	TGTTCCAGCAGCCCGGAAGGACAGGGGGAAGAGACCCAGTACTTC
TRBD2	TRBJ2-1	.	TRBV9	CASSVGPSGITNEQFF	TGTGCCAGCAGCGTAGGGCCTAGCGGGATTACCAATGAGCAGTTCTTC
TRBD2	TRBJ2-7	.	TRBV6-4	CASSGGLESSYEQYF	TGTGCCAGCAGTGGTGGACTAGAGAGCTCCTACGAGCAGTACTTC
TRBD1	TRBJ1-2	.	TRBV28	CASSLWDRGNYGYTF	TGTGCCAGCAGTTTATGGGACAGGGGGAACTATGGCTACACCTTC
TRBD1	TRBJ2-6	.	TRBV5-1	CASSPKDRVHSGANVLTF	TGCGCCAGCAGCCCGAAGGACAGGGTTCACTCTGGGGCCAACGTCCTGACTTTC
.	TRBJ1-2	.	TRBV19	CASSSGGRREDYGYTF	TGTGCCAGTAGTTCCGGGGGGCGCAGGGAAGACTATGGCTACACCTTC
TRBD1	TRBJ2-1	.	TRBV6-5	CASSWTGNNEQFF	TGTGCCAGCAGTTGGACAGGGAACAATGAGCAGTTCTTC
.	TRBJ2-3	once	TRBV5-1	CASSVVQRMSTDTQYF	TGCGCCAGCAGCGTCGTTCAGAGGATGAGCACAGATACGCAGTATTTT
.	TRBJ1-2	.	TRBV7-2	CASSLSVPGYTF	TGTGCCAGCAGCTTATCTGTTCCGGGCTACACCTTC
.	TRBJ2-7	.	TRBV6-1	CASNVQDSYEQYF	TGTGCCAGCAATGTTCAGGACAGCTACGAGCAGTACTTC
.	TRBJ2-1	once	TRBV10-3	CAIMDPDKSSYNEQFF	TGTGCCATCATGGACCCGGACAAGAGCTCCTACAATGAGCAGTTCTTC
.	TRBJ2-1	.	TRBV4-1	CASSHSAGVDEQFF	TGCGCCAGCAGCCATAGCGCAGGGGTTGATGAGCAGTTCTTC
.	TRBJ2-7	.	TRBV6-1	CAKASEQYF	TGTGCCAAAGCTAGCGAGCAGTACTTC
TRBD2	TRBJ2-1	.	TRBV28	CASSLTLADYNEQFF	TGTGCCAGCAGTTTGACGCTAGCGGACTACAATGAGCAGTTCTTC
.	TRBJ2-7	.	TRBV28	CASSSTQLHSYEQYF	TGTGCCAGCAGTTCCACCCAATTACACTCCTACGAGCAGTACTTC
.	TRBJ1-4	.	TRBV4-1	CASSQGTSMRGEKLFF	TGCGCCAGCAGCCAAGGCACGTCCATGCGGGGTGAAAAACTGTTTTTT
TRBD1	TRBJ2-7	.	TRBV18	CASSAVGQGALEQYF	TGTGCCAGCTCAGCAGTAGGACAGGGGGCCCTCGAGCAGTACTTC
TRBD1	TRBJ1-1	.	TRBV5-1	CASSLVGQGAADTEAFF	TGCGCCAGCAGCTTGGTCGGACAGGGGGCGGCAGACACTGAAGCTTTCTTT